Described below is a single TCR beta chain sequence and its context. Generated by immunoSEQ multiplex PCR, the TCRdb table keeps only in-frame clones and is missing some. This table has 100,000 to 150,000 clones, 91% appearing once. This sample was included in a study of control samples from healthy donors and cancer patients. Trimming cost V 4 bases and J 3 bases; bases outside gene matches: 8. This CDR3 is 15 amino acids long. Germline CDR1 ENHRY, CDR2 SYGVKD. The rearrangement links TRBV10-3 to TRBJ2-5; the match to TRBD2 covers 7 bases. The sequenced material came from blood. The TCR was taken from a woman in her late teens or twenties in good health. CDR3 bases: TGTGCCATCAGTGCGAACTCAGCGGGGAAAGAGACCCAGTACTTC. Encoded protein: CAISANSAGKETQYF.